These 14 T cell receptor beta chains share one sample of origin, sequenced in a study of blood T cell repertoires in COVID-19 (dated by TCRdb to the early 2020s). The library was obtained by the immunoSEQ multiplex PCR assay. In TCRdb, the immuneACCESS table is reduced to in-frame sequences with V and J assigned. These tables do not hold every clone; where another copy was compared, an unresolved V gene accounts for under half, and the others remain unexplained. Present in this sample are approximately 40,000 clones, 85% to 95% of which were seen just once. 4.5% to 7% of the sample is held by the ten biggest clonotypes. The sequenced sample was peripheral blood. These receptor sequences come from a human donor in a cohort sampled during active COVID-19.

The chain uses TRBV5-8 and TRBJ1-5; a weak D match, TRBD1 (5 bases). The germline gives CDR1 SGHTS, CDR2 YDEGEE. V lost 4 bases and J 3 bases, leaving 17 bases between the germline ends. The CDR3 is made up of 16 amino acids. CDR3 sequence (DNA): TGTGCCAGCAGCGGGTGGGGGGGGTCCACCAATCAGCCCCAGCATTTT. The encoded protein is CASSGWGGSTNQPQHF.

There are a few counts of this clone. V is TRBV20-1 and J is TRBJ1-1; no firm D call. CDR1 DFQATT and CDR2 SNEGSKA come from the germline V gene (reference sequence). The CDR3 contains 12 residues. Between the trimmed V and J ends, which lost 3 bases and 3 bases, there was a span of 8 bases. CDR3 protein: CSASIGYTEAFF. CDR3 coding DNA: TGCAGTGCTAGTATCGGGTACACTGAAGCTTTCTTT.

This sequence joins TRBV12-5 and TRBJ1-5; a possible D gene is TRBD1 (6 bases). The CDR3 covers 14 residues. CDR1 is LGHNT and CDR2 is FRNRAP in the germline V gene. Trimming took 3 bases from V and 5 from J, leaving 11 bases between them. The CDR3 loop reads CASGFGGRYQPQHF. The CDR3 DNA sequence: TGTGCTAGTGGTTTTGGGGGCCGGTATCAGCCCCAGCATTTT. Full variable domain (outside the CDR3, taken from reference TRBV12-5 and TRBJ1-5): DARVTQTPRHKVTEMGQEVTMRCQPILGHNTVFWYRQTMMQGLELLAYFRNRAPLDDSGMPKDRFSAEMPDATLATLKIQPSEPRDSAVYFCASGFGGRYQPQHFGDGTRLSIL.

This sequence joins TRBV9 and TRBJ1-1, with D maybe TRBD1 (5 bases). The CDR3 contains 14 residues. With 6 bases removed from V and 2 bases from J, the gap between germline ends came to 14 bases. In germline, CDR1 is SGDLS, CDR2 YYNGEE. CDR3 sequence reads: CASNVGGTNTEAFF. CDR3 sequence (DNA): TGTGCCAGCAATGTTGGGGGGACCAACACTGAAGCTTTCTTT.

The V call is TRBV19, the J call TRBJ1-1, with D hard to call. This CDR3 region has 11 residues. Germline V gene data show CDR1 as LNHDA and CDR2 as SQIVND (reference sequence). Deletions cut 3 bases from V and 10 bases from J, with 9 bases between. The CDR3 DNA follows: TGTGCCAGTAGTATCGGGTCGCGAGCTTTCTTT. Protein: CASSIGSRAFF.

This chain links TRBV11-3 with TRBJ2-1; D possibly corresponds to TRBD2 (7 bases). Germline V gene sequence: CDR1 SGHNT, CDR2 YENEEA. Trimming removed 0 bases at V and 10 bases at J, with 22 bases between. The CDR3 loop spans 17 amino acids. CDR3 region: CASSLDMGGHGSGEQFF. The CDR3 DNA follows: TGTGCCAGCAGCTTAGACATGGGGGGGCACGGCTCTGGGGAGCAGTTCTTC.

This clone was observed once. V is TRBV15 and J is TRBJ1-3; tentatively, D is TRBD1 (6 bases). Germline CDR1 and CDR2: LNHNV and YYDKDF (reference sequence). This CDR3 has 17 residues. Trimming removed 3 bases at V and 2 bases at J, with 17 bases between. This CDR3 reads CATSRINREGAGNTIYF. The DNA of the CDR3 is TGTGCCACCAGCAGGATAAACAGGGAAGGAGCTGGAAACACCATATATTTT.

The genes are TRBV6-2 or TRBV6-3 and TRBJ2-7, with 8 bases lining up with TRBD2. Germline V gene sequence: CDR1 MNHEY, CDR2 SVGEGT. The J segment lost 5 bases and the V segment lost 0 bases, leaving 12 bases of the junction unmatched. There are 17 residues in the CDR3. The CDR3 DNA reads as TGTGCCAGCAGTTACTCGAGGTACCTAGCGGGCCGAGACGAGCAGTACTTC. Encoded protein: CASSYSRYLAGRDEQYF.

The rearrangement links TRBV2 to TRBJ2-1, with D tentatively TRBD2 (6 bases). V lost 6 bases, J lost 7 bases, and 19 bases lay in between. The length of the CDR3 is 15 residues. Looked up from germline, CDR1 is SNHLY and CDR2 is FYNNEI. The CDR3 coding sequence is TGTGCCAGCAGCTCAAACCATGGAGGGACTAATGAGCAGTTCTTC. Amino acid sequence: CASSSNHGGTNEQFF.

This chain links TRBV7-9 with TRBJ2-1; 10 bases are shared with TRBD2. V shed 5 bases, J shed 2 bases, and the junction held 3 bases outside the gene matches. CDR3 length: 15 amino acids. Germline V gene lookup returns CDR1 SEHNR and CDR2 FQNEAQ (reference sequence). CDR3 nucleotides: TGTGCCAGCAGCCCTAGCGGGGGTGCCTACAATGAGCAGTTCTTC. Protein product: CASSPSGGAYNEQFF.

The V and J genes are TRBV2 and TRBJ2-2; 9 bases agree with TRBD1. CDR1 and CDR2 from the germline V gene are SNHLY and FYNNEI. The trim removed 5 bases at V and 2 bases at J, leaving 6 bases unmatched. The CDR3 extends over 16 amino acids. The CDR3 DNA sequence: TGTGCCAGCAGTTTACAGGGGGCGCGTAACACCGGGGAGCTGTTTTTT. Protein product: CASSLQGARNTGELFF.

The chain recombines TRBV18 with TRBJ2-7, with D unresolved. The V gene lost 0 bases and the J gene lost 0 bases, with 6 bases spanning the gap. Looked up from germline, CDR1 is KGHSH and CDR2 is LQKENI. The CDR3 is made up of 14 amino acids. Here the CDR3 DNA reads TGTGCCAGCTCACCACCGTACAGCTCCTACGAGCAGTACTTC. Translation gives CASSPPYSSYEQYF.

The chain combines TRBV7-3 with TRBJ2-1; 9 bases agree with TRBD2. Trimming removed 6 bases from V and 5 bases from J; junction bases left unmatched: 5. From germline, CDR1 is SGHTA and CDR2 FQGTGA. The CDR3 totals 14 residues. The CDR3 coding sequence is TGTGCCAGCAGTTTGAGCGGGAGGAACAATGAGCAGTTCTTC. It encodes CASSLSGRNNEQFF.

The rearrangement links TRBV5-4 to TRBJ1-6; TRBD1 matches at 10 bases. Per germline, CDR1 SGHNT and CDR2 YYREEE (reference sequence). Trimming at V came to 4 bases and at J to 6 bases, leaving 10 bases not matched to a gene. This CDR3 spans 17 amino acids. CDR3 DNA: TGTGCCAGCAGCGACCCGGGACAGGGGAACATTAATTCACCCCTCCACTTT. Protein: CASSDPGQGNINSPLHF.